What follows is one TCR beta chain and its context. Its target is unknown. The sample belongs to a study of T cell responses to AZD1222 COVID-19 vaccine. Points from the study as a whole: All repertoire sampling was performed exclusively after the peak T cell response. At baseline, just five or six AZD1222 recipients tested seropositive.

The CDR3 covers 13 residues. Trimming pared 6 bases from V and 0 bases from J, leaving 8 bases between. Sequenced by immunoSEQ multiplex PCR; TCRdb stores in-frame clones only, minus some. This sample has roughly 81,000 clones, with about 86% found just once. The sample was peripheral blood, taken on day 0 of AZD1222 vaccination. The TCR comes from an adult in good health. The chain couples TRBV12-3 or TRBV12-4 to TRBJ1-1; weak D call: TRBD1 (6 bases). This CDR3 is CASRDSLNTEAFF. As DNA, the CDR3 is TGTGCCAGCAGGGACAGTTTGAACACTGAAGCTTTCTTT.